This note documents a single T cell receptor beta chain sequence. What it recognizes is unknown. These data originate in a study of cytomegalovirus exposure and HLA in healthy donors. Findings of the study overall: In the 120 or so validation repertoires, about 94% of cluster scores exceeded 0, per a later analysis.

The repertoire was sequenced with immunoSEQ multiplex PCR; TCRdb's copy has only in-frame clones and lacks some. The table shows around 150,000 clones, with more than 75% occurring only once. The CDR3 is made up of 16 amino acids. Germline CDR1 reads SGHDT; CDR2 reads YYEEEE. The ends lost 4 bases at V and 5 bases at J; junction bases unmatched: 11. This chain connects TRBV5-6 to TRBJ2-5, with TRBD1 matching over 10 bases. This clonotype was sampled from a man aged 18-30 years in good health and CMV-seronegative. Sequencing was done on a sample of PBMCs. This CDR3 is CASSLPRTGGQETQYF. CDR3 sequence (DNA): TGTGCCAGCAGCCTTCCTAGGACAGGGGGACAGGAGACCCAGTACTTC. The variable domain in full, completed from reference TRBV5-6 and TRBJ2-5, reads DAGVTQSPTHLIKTRGQQVTLRCSPKSGHDTVSWYQQALGQGPQFIFQYYEEEERQRGNFPDRFSGHQFPNYSSELNVNALLLGDSALYLCASSLPRTGGQETQYFGPGTRLLVL.